The clone carrying this T cell receptor (beta chain) was detected only a few times. This entry comes from a study of T cells after yellow fever vaccination. Germline CDR1 and CDR2: SGHTA and FQGNSA. The V gene end was trimmed by 5 bases and the J gene end by 6 bases; junction bases not matched to a gene: 11. This CDR3 comprises 15 residues. TCRdb redid the calling of the 5' RACE reads with MiXCR, one entry per CDR3 protein. Of 200,000 to 250,000 distinct CDR3 sequences listed, 6.9% are singletons. The rearrangement joins TRBV7-2 to TRBJ2-3, with 7 bases lining up with TRBD2. The TCR was taken from a man between 25 and 39 years old who received the YFV17D yellow fever vaccine. The specimen was CD4+ T cells sorted from PBMCs, collected 15 days after the yellow fever booster vaccination. CDR3 DNA sequence: TGTGCCAGCAGCCCGATGGGAGGGCCGACGGATACGCAGTATTTT. This sequence encodes CASSPMGGPTDTQYF.